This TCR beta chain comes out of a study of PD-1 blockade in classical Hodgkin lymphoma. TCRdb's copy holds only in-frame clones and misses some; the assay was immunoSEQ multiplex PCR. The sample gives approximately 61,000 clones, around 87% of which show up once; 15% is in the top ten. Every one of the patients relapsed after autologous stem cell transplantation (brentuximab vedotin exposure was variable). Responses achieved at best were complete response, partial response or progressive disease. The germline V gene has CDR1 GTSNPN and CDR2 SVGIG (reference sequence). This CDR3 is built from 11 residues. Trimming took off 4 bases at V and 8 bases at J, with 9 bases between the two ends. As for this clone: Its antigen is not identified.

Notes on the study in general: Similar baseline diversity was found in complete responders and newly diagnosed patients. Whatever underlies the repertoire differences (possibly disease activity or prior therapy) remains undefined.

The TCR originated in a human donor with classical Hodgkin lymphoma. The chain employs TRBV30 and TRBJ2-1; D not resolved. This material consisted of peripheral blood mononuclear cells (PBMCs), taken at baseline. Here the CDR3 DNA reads TGTGCCTGGACCTTTAGCCATGAGCAGTTCTTC. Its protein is CAWTFSHEQFF.